This T cell receptor (beta chain) stems from a study of shared clonotypes between healthy human individuals. Study as a whole: Donor ages ranged 18 to 49 years: a couple of women, a few men. Study outcomes and limitations: Sequencing of the sorted subsets was shown by rarefaction to be incomplete despite large depth.

Comments on this clone: Its antigen is undetermined.

Looked up from germline, CDR1 is SGHTS and CDR2 is YDEGEE. V lost 4 bases and J lost 2; bases outside the gene matches: 9. This CDR3 is built from 17 residues. Source study methods: There were no quality scores in the junction-only immunoSEQ sequences, so filtering differed. Some clones are missing from TCRdb's copy, which holds only in-frame ones; the method was immunoSEQ multiplex PCR. D and trimming come from the DNA, and the V and J calls and clone size come from that table. The table lists about 2.4 million clones, 80% to 95% of them singletons. Participating donors were healthy, HIV-negative adults free of recent acute infections or vaccinations.

Sequencing was performed on naive CD4+ T cells from PBMCs. Subset in this sample: CD45RA+ positively selected. This clonotype was sampled from a man younger than 35 in good health. Some clones in this sample may be carry-over from other donors' samples. The chain uses TRBV5-8 and TRBJ2-5, with TRBD2 matching 12 bases. CDR3 sequence reads: CASSPQTSGRIQETQYF. For the CDR3, the DNA is TGTGCCAGCAGCCCCCAGACTAGCGGGAGAATTCAAGAGACCCAGTACTTC.